This TCR beta chain appears in the sequencing data of a study of shared clonotypes between healthy human individuals. The run depth of the assay was deep. Produced via immunoSEQ multiplex PCR; TCRdb's table is partial and in-frame only. The data contain over a million clones, roughly 96% of them singletons. Both subsets, CD45RA+ naive and CD45RA-negative memory, were split from the CD4+ cells. A remark on this clone: Its antigen is currently unknown.

The ends were cut back, 2 bases at V and 11 bases at J, with 9 bases in the middle. The V gene's germline CDR1 is KGHSH and CDR2 LQKENI. This CDR3 comprises 12 residues. Overall study findings and caveats: The study's rarefaction showed incomplete sorted-subset sequencing despite large depth.

This TCR was recovered from a man aged 30-40 years in good health. The chain is built from TRBV18 and TRBJ2-2; D is uncertain. Sequenced material: naive CD4+ T cells sorted from blood. The subset is: CD45RA+ positively selected. CDR3 nucleotide sequence: TGTGCCAGCTCACCAAGTTCTGACGAGCTGTTTTTT. Translating it yields CASSPSSDELFF.